A single T cell receptor beta chain is shown here with its context. The antigen is not known. Patients with a history of autoimmune disease or on systemic immunosuppression were excluded. Blood sampling was done at baseline, cycle 4 day 1, and cycle 7 day 1. This record comes from a study of OX40 agonist ivuxolimab in advanced cancers. Study context: A partial response was reached by three patients: one with hepatocellular carcinoma and two with cutaneous melanoma.

The V and J ends lost 4 bases and 0 bases respectively, with 11 bases between them. Looked up from germline, CDR1 is SGDLS and CDR2 is YYNGEE. CDR3 size: 15 residues. Sequenced by immunoSEQ multiplex PCR; TCRdb stores in-frame clones only, minus some. The sample has 40,000 to 50,000 clones, 86% seen once. Study results and limitations: Circulating CD4+ and CD8+ T cells showed clonal expansion by week 6 at 0.1 to 3.0 mg/kg.

This chain uses TRBV9 with TRBJ1-3; possible D gene TRBD1, 5 bases. This TCR derives from an adult with an advanced solid tumor such as melanoma, head and neck, liver or kidney cancer. Sample: CD4+ or CD8+ T cells sorted from blood, taken in a trial of the OX40 agonist ivuxolimab. This CDR3 reads CASSPGSPSGNTIYF. In DNA, the CDR3 is TGTGCCAGCAGCCCAGGGTCCCCCTCTGGAAACACCATATATTTT.